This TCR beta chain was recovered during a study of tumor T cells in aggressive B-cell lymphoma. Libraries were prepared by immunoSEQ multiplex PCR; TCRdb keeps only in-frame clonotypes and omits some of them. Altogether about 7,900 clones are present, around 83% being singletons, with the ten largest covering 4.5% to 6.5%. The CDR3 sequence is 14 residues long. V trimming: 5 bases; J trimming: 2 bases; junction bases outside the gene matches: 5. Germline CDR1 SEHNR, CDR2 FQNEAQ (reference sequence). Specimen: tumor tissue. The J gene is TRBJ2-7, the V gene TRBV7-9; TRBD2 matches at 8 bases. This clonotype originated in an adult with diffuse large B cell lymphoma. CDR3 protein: CASSEGLVAYEQYF. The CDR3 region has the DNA TGTGCCAGCAGCGAGGGACTAGTGGCCTACGAGCAGTACTTC. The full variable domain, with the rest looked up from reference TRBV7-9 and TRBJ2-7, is DTGVSQNPRHKITKRGQNVTFRCDPISEHNRLYWYRQTLGQGPEFLTYFQNEAQLEKSRLLSDRFSAERPKGSFSTLEIQRTEQGDSAMYLCASSEGLVAYEQYFGPGTRLTVT.